Only a few counts were recorded for the clone carrying this T cell receptor (beta chain). Its antigen is still unknown. This record comes from a study of beta chain features in type 1 diabetes. The study, taken as a whole, reports: The naive, central memory and Treg TCRB repertoires showed an apparent similarity that was greater among patients than among healthy donors. In cDNA sequencing, cells with high TCR expression could be over-represented. Moderate yet significant TCRB CDR3 shortening was seen in Type 1 diabetes patients in all four CD4+ subsets.

Every bit of the isolated RNA underwent reverse transcription, so sequencing read expressed TCRB transcripts. Clones were read by immunoSEQ multiplex PCR, and TCRdb kept only the in-frame ones, dropping some. The data show about 260,000 clones, roughly 20% seen once. The CDR3 runs 15 residues. With V trimmed by 7 bases and J by 2 bases, 9 bases remained unmatched. CDR1 SGHRS and CDR2 YFSETQ come from the germline V gene. Sequenced: naive CD4+ T cells from blood. The sequence came from a woman in her thirties or forties with type 1 diabetes. The genes are TRBV5-1 and TRBJ2-1; 7 nucleotides line up with TRBD2. The CDR3 loop reads CASGKAGEPYNEQFF. The CDR3 bases are TGCGCCAGCGGGAAGGCGGGGGAGCCCTACAATGAGCAGTTCTTC. The variable domain in full, completed from reference TRBV5-1 and TRBJ2-1, reads KAGVTQTPRYLIKTRGQQVTLSCSPISGHRSVSWYQQTPGQGLQFLFEYFSETQRNKGNFPGRFSGRQFSNSRSEMNVSTLELGDSALYLCASGKAGEPYNEQFFGPGTRLTVL.